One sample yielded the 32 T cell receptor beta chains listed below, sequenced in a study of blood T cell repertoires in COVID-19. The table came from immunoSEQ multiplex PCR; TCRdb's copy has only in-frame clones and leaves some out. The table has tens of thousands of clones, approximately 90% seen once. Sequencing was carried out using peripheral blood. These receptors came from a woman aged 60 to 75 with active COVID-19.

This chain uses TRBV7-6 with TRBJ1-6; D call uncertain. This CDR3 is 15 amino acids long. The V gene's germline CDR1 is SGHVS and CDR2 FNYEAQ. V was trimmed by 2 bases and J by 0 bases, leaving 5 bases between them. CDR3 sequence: CASSLSSSYNSPLHF. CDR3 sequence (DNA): TGTGCCAGCAGCTTATCGAGCTCCTATAATTCACCCCTCCACTTT.

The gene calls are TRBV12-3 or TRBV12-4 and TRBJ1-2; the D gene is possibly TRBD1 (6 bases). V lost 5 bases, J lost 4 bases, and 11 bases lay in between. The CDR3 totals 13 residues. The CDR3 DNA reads TGTGCCAGCAGTCCCGCAGGGGCCTATGGCTACACCTTC. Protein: CASSPAGAYGYTF.

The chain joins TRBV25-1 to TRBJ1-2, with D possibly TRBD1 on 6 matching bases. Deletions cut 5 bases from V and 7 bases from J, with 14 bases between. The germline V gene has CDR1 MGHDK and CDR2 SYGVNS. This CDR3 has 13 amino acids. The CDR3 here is CASSPGGAGGYTF. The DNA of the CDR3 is TGTGCCAGCAGTCCTGGGGGCGCGGGTGGCTACACCTTC.

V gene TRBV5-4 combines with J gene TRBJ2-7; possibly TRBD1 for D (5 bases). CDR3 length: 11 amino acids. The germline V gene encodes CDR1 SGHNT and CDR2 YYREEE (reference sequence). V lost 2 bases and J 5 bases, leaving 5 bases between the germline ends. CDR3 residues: CASSFRDEQYF. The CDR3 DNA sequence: TGTGCCAGCAGCTTCAGGGACGAGCAGTACTTC.

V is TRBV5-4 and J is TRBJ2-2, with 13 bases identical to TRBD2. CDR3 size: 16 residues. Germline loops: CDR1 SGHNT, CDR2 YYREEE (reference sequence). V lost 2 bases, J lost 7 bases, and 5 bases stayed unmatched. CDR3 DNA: TGTGCCAGCAGCTTACTAGCGGGGGGGTTATTCGGGGAGCTGTTTTTT. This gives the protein CASSLLAGGLFGELFF.

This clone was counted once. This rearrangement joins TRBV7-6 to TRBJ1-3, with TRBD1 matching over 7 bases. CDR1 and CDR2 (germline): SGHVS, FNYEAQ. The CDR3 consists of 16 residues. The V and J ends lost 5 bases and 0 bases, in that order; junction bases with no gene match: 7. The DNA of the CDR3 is TGTGCCAGCAGCCTTCGGACAGGTCGCTCTGGAAACACCATATATTTT. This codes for CASSLRTGRSGNTIYF.

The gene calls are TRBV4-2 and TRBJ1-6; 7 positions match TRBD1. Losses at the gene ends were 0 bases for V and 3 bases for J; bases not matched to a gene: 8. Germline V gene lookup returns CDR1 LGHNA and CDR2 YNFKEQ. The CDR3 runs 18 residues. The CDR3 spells CASSQEQGGRGYNSPLHF. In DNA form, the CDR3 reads TGTGCCAGCAGCCAAGAACAAGGGGGCAGAGGCTATAATTCACCCCTCCACTTT.

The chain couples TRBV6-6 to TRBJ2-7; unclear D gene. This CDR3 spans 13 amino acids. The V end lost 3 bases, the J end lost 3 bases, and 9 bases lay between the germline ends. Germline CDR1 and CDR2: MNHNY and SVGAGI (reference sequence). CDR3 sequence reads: CASSYSLLYEQYF. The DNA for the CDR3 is TGTGCCAGCAGTTATTCTCTCCTCTACGAGCAGTACTTC.

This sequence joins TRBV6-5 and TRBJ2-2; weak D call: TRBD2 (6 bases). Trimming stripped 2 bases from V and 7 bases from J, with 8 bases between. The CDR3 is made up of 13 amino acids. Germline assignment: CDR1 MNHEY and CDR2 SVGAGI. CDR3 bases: TGTGCCAGCAGTTACGGGGGGAGCGGGGAGCTGTTTTTT. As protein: CASSYGGSGELFF.

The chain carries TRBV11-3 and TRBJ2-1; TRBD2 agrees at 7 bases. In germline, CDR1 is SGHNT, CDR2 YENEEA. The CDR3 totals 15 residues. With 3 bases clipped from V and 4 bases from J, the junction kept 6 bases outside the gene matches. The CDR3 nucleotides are TGTGCCAGCAGCTTGACGGGAGGATCGTACAATGAGCAGTTCTTC. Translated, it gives CASSLTGGSYNEQFF. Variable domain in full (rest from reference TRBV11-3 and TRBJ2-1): EAGVVQSPRYKIIEKKQPVAFWCNPISGHNTLYWYLQNLGQGPELLIRYENEEAVDDSQLPKDRFSAERLKGVDSTLKIQPAELGDSAVYLCASSLTGGSYNEQFFGPGTRLTVL.

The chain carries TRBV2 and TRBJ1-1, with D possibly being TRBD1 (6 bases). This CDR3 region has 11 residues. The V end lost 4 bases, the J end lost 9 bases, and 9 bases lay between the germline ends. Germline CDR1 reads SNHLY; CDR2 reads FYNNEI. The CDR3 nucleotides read TGTGCCAGCAGTGGACAGGTAAAAGCTTTCTTT. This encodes CASSGQVKAFF.

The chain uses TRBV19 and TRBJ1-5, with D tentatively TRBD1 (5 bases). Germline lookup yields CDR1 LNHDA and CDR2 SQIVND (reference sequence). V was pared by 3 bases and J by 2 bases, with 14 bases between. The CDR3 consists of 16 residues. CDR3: CASSMKLAQGNQPQHF. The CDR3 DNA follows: TGTGCCAGTAGTATGAAGTTGGCACAGGGCAATCAGCCCCAGCATTTT.

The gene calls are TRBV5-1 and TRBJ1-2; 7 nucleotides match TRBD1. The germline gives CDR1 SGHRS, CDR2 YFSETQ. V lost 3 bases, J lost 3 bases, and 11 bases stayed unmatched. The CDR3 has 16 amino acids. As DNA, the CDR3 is TGCGCCAGCAGCTCGGCGACAGGGAATCTTCACTATGGCTACACCTTC. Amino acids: CASSSATGNLHYGYTF.

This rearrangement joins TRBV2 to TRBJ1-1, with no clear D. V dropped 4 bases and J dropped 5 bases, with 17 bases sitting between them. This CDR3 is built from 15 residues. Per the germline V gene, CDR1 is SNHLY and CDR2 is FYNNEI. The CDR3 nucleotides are TGTGCCAGCAGTGTCGACCCCCGGATCGGGACTGAAGCTTTCTTT. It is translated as CASSVDPRIGTEAFF.

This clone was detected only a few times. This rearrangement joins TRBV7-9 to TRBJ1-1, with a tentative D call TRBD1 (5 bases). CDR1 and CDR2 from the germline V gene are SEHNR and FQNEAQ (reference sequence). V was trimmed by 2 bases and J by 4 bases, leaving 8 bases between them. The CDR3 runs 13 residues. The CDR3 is CASSLQGFTEAFF. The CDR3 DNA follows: TGTGCCAGCAGCTTACAGGGTTTCACTGAAGCTTTCTTT. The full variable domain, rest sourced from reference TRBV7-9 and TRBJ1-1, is DTGVSQNPRHKITKRGQNVTFRCDPISEHNRLYWYRQTLGQGPEFLTYFQNEAQLEKSRLLSDRFSAERPKGSFSTLEIQRTEQGDSAMYLCASSLQGFTEAFFGQGTRLTVV.

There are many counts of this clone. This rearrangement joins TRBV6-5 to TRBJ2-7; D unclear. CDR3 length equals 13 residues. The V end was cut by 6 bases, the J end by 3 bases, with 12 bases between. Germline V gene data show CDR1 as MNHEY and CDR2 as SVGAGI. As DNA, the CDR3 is TGTGCCAGCAGACCCCGACTCCGCTACGAGCAGTACTTC. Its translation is CASRPRLRYEQYF.

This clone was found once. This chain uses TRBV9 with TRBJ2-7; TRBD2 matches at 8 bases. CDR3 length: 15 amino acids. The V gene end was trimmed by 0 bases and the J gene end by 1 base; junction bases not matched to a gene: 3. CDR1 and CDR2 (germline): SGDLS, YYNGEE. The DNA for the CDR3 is TGTGCCAGCAGCGTAGCGGGGGGGCTTTCCTACGAGCAGTACTTC. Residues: CASSVAGGLSYEQYF.

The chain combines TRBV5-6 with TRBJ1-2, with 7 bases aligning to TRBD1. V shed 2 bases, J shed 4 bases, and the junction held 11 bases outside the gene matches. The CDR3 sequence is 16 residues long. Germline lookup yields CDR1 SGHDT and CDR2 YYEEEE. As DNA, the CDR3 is TGTGCCAGCAGCTTTTCCATGGGGACAGCGCTCTATGGCTACACCTTC. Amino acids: CASSFSMGTALYGYTF.

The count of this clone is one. The CDR3 sequence: CASSLDRRGWDGYTF. Written as DNA, the CDR3 is TGTGCCAGCAGCTTAGATCGGCGGGGTTGGGATGGCTACACCTTC. The chain couples TRBV11-2 to TRBJ1-2; D unclear. The V end was cut by 0 bases, the J end by 6 bases, with 14 bases between. This CDR3 has 15 residues. Germline CDR1 reads SGHAT; CDR2 reads FQNNGV.

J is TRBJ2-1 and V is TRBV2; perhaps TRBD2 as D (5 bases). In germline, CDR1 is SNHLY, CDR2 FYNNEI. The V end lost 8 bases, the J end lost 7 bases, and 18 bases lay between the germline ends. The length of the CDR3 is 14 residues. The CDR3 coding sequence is TGTGCCAGCTCGTCGGGGTTAAGGGAAAATGAGCAGTTCTTC. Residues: CASSSGLRENEQFF.

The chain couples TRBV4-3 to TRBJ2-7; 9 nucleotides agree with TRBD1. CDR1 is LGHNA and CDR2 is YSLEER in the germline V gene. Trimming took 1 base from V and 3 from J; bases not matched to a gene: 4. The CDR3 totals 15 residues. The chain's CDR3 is CASSQGTGANYEQYF. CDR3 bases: TGCGCCAGCAGCCAAGGGACAGGGGCAAACTACGAGCAGTACTTC.

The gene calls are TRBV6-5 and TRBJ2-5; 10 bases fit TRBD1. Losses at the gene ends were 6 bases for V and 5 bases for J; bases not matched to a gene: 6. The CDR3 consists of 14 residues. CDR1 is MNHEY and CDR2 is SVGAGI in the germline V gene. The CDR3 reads CASRRQGARETQYF. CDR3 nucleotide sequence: TGTGCCAGCAGGAGACAGGGGGCGCGGGAGACCCAGTACTTC.

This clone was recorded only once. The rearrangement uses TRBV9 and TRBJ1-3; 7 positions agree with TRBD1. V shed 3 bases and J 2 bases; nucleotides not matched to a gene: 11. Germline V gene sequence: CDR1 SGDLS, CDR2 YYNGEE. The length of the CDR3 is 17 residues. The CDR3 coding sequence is TGTGCCAGCAGCGAAAGACAGGGAACCATGGCTGGAAACACCATATATTTT. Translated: CASSERQGTMAGNTIYF.

The CDR3 nucleotides are TGTGCCACTTACACAGGGGGCGACTATGGCTACACCTTC. This translates into CATYTGGDYGYTF. The chain combines TRBV2 with TRBJ1-2; 9 nucleotides agree with TRBD1. V gave up 10 bases and J gave up 3 bases; unmatched junction bases: 6. The CDR3 is 13 amino acids. Germline-derived CDR1 and CDR2 are SNHLY and FYNNEI.

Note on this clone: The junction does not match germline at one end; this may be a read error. The CDR3 DNA sequence: TGTGCTAGCAGCTTAGGGACTAGCTCGGAGACCCAGTACTTC. Encoded protein: CASSLGTSSETQYF. The rearrangement joins TRBV7-7 to TRBJ2-5; TRBD2 matches 9 bases. Germline assignment: CDR1 SSHAT and CDR2 FNYEAQ (reference sequence). The CDR3 contains 14 residues. Based on the CDR3 plus reference TRBV7-7 and TRBJ2-5, the full variable domain is GAGVSQSPRYKVTKRGQDVTLRCDPISSHATLYWYQQALGQGPEFLTYFNYEAQPDKSGLPSDRFSAERPEGSISTLTIQRTEQRDSAMYRCASSLGTSSETQYFGPGTRLLVL.

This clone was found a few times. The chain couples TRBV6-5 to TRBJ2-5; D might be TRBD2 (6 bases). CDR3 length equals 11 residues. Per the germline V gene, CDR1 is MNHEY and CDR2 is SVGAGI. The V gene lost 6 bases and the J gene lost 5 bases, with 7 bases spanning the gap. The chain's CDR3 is CASREGETQYF. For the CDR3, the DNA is TGTGCCAGCAGGGAGGGGGAGACCCAGTACTTC.

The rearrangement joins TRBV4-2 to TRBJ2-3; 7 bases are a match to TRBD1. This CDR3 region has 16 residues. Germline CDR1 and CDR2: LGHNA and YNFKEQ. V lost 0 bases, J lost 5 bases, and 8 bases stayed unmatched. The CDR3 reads CASSQDLRGPGDTQYF. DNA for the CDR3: TGTGCCAGCAGCCAAGATTTAAGGGGGCCCGGAGATACGCAGTATTTT.

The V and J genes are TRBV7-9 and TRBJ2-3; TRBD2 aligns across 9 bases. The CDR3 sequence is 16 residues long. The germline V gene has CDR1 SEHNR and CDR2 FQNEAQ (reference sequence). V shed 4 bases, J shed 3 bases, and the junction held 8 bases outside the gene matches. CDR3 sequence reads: CASSSGIAGVTDTQYF. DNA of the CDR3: TGTGCCAGCAGCTCAGGGATAGCGGGGGTGACAGATACGCAGTATTTT.

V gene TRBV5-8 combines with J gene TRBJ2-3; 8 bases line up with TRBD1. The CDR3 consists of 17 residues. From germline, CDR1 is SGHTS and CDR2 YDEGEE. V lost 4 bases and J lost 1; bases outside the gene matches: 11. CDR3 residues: CASSPKQGEWGTDTQYF. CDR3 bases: TGTGCCAGCAGCCCAAAACAGGGGGAATGGGGCACAGATACGCAGTATTTT.

CDR3 protein: CASSSGGPGFNEQFF. The DNA of the CDR3 is TGTGCCAGCAGCTCCGGGGGGCCCGGGTTCAATGAGCAGTTCTTC. The genes are TRBV7-2 and TRBJ2-1; possible D gene TRBD2, 7 bases. Germline V gene data show CDR1 as SGHTA and CDR2 as FQGNSA. With 4 bases removed from V and 6 bases from J, the gap between germline ends came to 16 bases. The CDR3 sequence is 15 residues long.

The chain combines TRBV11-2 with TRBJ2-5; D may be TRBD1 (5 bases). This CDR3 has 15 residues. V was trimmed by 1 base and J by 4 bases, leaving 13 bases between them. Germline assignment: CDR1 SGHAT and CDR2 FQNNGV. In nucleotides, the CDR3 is TGTGCCAGCAGCTTAGGAACAGGATTCGTAGAGACCCAGTACTTC. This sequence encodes CASSLGTGFVETQYF. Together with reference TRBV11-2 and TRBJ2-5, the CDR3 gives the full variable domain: EAGVAQSPRYKIIEKRQSVAFWCNPISGHATLYWYQQILGQGPKLLIQFQNNGVVDDSQLPKDRFSAERLKGVDSTLKIQPAKLEDSAVYLCASSLGTGFVETQYFGPGTRLLVL.

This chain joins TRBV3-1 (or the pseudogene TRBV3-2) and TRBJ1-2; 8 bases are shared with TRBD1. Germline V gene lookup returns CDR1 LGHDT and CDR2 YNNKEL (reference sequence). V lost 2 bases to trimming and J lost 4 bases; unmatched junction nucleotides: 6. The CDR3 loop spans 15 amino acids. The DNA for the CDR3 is TGTGCCAGCAGCCAACCGGGACAGGTTACCTATGGCTACACCTTC. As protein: CASSQPGQVTYGYTF.